This T cell receptor (beta chain) came from a study of blood T cell repertoires in COVID-19. Study-level information: Acute-phase and convalescent COVID-19 samples originated in the United States, Italy and Spain. Sample material is recorded as cDNA or gDNA derived from T cells, B-cell-depleted T cells, or PBMCs.

In the authors' workflow: Using reference gene primer amplification, nucleated cell counts were estimated. Data came from immunoSEQ multiplex PCR; TCRdb stores just in-frame clones and leaves some out. The DNA gave D and trimming, while V, J and clone size come from that table. The sample yields 80,000 to 130,000 clones, approximately 90% seen once. This sequence originates from a man aged 55 to 70 with acute or convalescent COVID-19. Sequenced: peripheral blood.

CDR3 region: CARSLVTGIYNEQFF. Written as DNA, the CDR3 is TGTGCCAGAAGCTTGGTGACAGGGATTTACAATGAGCAGTTCTTC. The chain is built from TRBV5-3 and TRBJ2-1; 7 nucleotides align to TRBD1. Being an ORF, TRBV5-3 has a function that is uncertain. The CDR3 length is 15 residues. V lost 0 bases to trimming and J lost 4 bases; unmatched junction nucleotides: 4.